A single sample gave rise to the 17 T cell receptor beta chains below, sequenced in a study of blood T cell repertoires in COVID-19. The protocol was immunoSEQ multiplex PCR, while the TCRdb copy is restricted to in-frame clones and leaves out a portion. The sample carries a few hundred thousand clones, about 91% recorded once. The material sequenced was PBMCs or T cells enriched from blood (not recorded which). The origin of the receptors is a woman between 40 and 55 years old with acute COVID-19.

The chain uses TRBV12-5 and TRBJ2-5; D perhaps matches TRBD1 (6 bases). Germline V lookup: CDR1 LGHNT, CDR2 FRNRAP. V was shortened by 7 bases and J by 4 bases, with 13 bases between the two germline ends. The CDR3 runs 13 residues. Written as DNA, the CDR3 is TGTGCTAGTGCTTCGGACAGTTTAGAGACCCAGTACTTC. Its translation is CASASDSLETQYF.

The gene calls are TRBV5-1 and TRBJ1-6, with 12 bases identical to TRBD1. CDR3 length: 16 amino acids. Germline CDR1 is SGHRS and CDR2 is YFSETQ. V shed 3 bases and J 8 bases; nucleotides not matched to a gene: 6. The CDR3 DNA follows: TGCGCCAGCAGCTCCGGGACAGGGGGCCCTTATTCACCCCTCCACTTT. Translation gives CASSSGTGGPYSPLHF.

This chain connects TRBV5-4 to TRBJ1-1; 7 nucleotides match TRBD1. V was clipped by 0 bases and J by 8 bases; unmatched bases: 4. The length of the CDR3 is 13 residues. Germline V gene data show CDR1 as SGHNT and CDR2 as YYREEE (reference sequence). CDR3 in DNA: TGTGCCAGCAGCTTGGCGGCGGGACAGGAAGCTTTCTTT. Its translation: CASSLAAGQEAFF.

The chain has TRBV9 and TRBJ2-3; 9 bases are a match to TRBD1. CDR3 size: 15 residues. Unmatched junction bases numbered 2, after V lost 3 bases and J lost 0 bases. CDR1 and CDR2 from the germline V gene are SGDLS and YYNGEE. The CDR3 sequence: CASSAGTGSTDTQYF. As DNA, the CDR3 is TGTGCCAGCAGCGCTGGGACAGGGAGCACAGATACGCAGTATTTT.

The CDR3 nucleotides read TGTGCCAGCAGCTCCCAGTCCTTAGCGGGAGGGACCGGGGAGCTGTTTTTT. As protein: CASSSQSLAGGTGELFF. V and J are TRBV7-2 and TRBJ2-2; 11 bases line up with TRBD2. Germline V gene sequence: CDR1 SGHTA, CDR2 FQGNSA. V was pared by 4 bases and J by 5 bases, with 9 bases of the junction left unmatched. The CDR3 is made up of 17 amino acids.

This clone was seen just once. The gene calls are TRBV18 and TRBJ1-2; 8 positions agree with TRBD1. This CDR3 contains 13 residues. Trimming at V came to 6 bases and at J to 8 bases, leaving 8 bases not matched to a gene. From germline, CDR1 is KGHSH and CDR2 LQKENI. This CDR3 reads CASSPDRGNGYTF. In DNA, the CDR3 is TGTGCCAGCTCGCCCGACAGGGGTAACGGCTACACCTTC.

This clone was found once. J is TRBJ1-1 and V is TRBV5-8; D gene unclear. V lost 4 bases, J lost 1 base, and 14 bases lay in between. CDR3 size: 15 residues. Per the germline V gene, CDR1 is SGHTS and CDR2 is YDEGEE. This CDR3 is CASSLVESTNTEAFF. CDR3 DNA sequence: TGTGCCAGCAGCCTGGTTGAGTCAACGAACACTGAAGCTTTCTTT.

This clone was observed once. This sequence joins TRBV10-3 and TRBJ1-1; a weak D match, TRBD1 (5 bases). The germline V and J ends were trimmed by 6 bases and 5 bases, with 16 bases remaining between them. This CDR3 contains 14 residues. Germline CDR1 is ENHRY and CDR2 is SYGVKD. The CDR3 sequence: CAIRSRDLETEAFF. CDR3 bases: TGTGCCATCAGGTCCCGGGACTTGGAGACTGAAGCTTTCTTT.

This sequence joins TRBV10-3 and TRBJ2-7; perhaps TRBD1 as D (6 bases). Trimming cost V 10 bases and J 2 bases, with 15 bases left between them. Germline CDR1 reads ENHRY; CDR2 reads SYGVKD. The CDR3 is made up of 13 amino acids. The CDR3 loop is CATGDRTTYEQYV. As DNA, the CDR3 is TGTGCCACCGGAGACAGGACAACCTACGAGCAGTACGTC.

V usage is TRBV7-2 and J usage is TRBJ1-1; 10 bases are a match to TRBD1. Germline CDR1 SGHTA, CDR2 FQGNSA. This CDR3 comprises 17 residues. J gave up 4 bases and V 7 bases, and 15 bases lay outside the gene matches. The CDR3 loop reads CASTRNYARDRGTEAFF. CDR3 in DNA: TGTGCCAGCACCCGAAACTATGCCAGGGACAGGGGCACTGAAGCTTTCTTT.

As to this clone: A read error may account for a junction end that differs from germline. This chain connects TRBV2 to TRBJ1-2; 7 nucleotides line up with TRBD1. The CDR3 has 15 amino acids. From germline, CDR1 is SNHLY and CDR2 FYNNEI. As DNA, the CDR3 is TGTGCCAGCAGAGAAGGGACAGCCACTAACTATGGCTACACCTTC. It translates to CASREGTATNYGYTF.

The J gene is TRBJ1-1, the V gene TRBV5-1, with 10 nucleotides matching TRBD1. The length of the CDR3 is 15 residues. The trim removed 0 bases at V and 5 bases at J, leaving 4 bases unmatched. Germline V gives CDR1 SGHRS, CDR2 YFSETQ. The CDR3: CASSLAGTGETEAFF. Here the CDR3 DNA reads TGCGCCAGCAGCTTGGCCGGGACAGGGGAGACTGAAGCTTTCTTT.

This clone was recorded a few times. Other DNA sequences in the sample encode the same CDR3. The chain combines TRBV18 with TRBJ1-2; TRBD1 agrees at 8 bases. Germline lookup yields CDR1 KGHSH and CDR2 LQKENI. V dropped 3 bases and J dropped 5; count of bases not matched to a gene: 2. The CDR3 spans 13 residues. The CDR3 coding sequence is TGTGCCAGCTCACCGGGACAGGATTATGGCTACACCTTC. Translation: CASSPGQDYGYTF.

The chain joins TRBV29-1 to TRBJ1-4; 7 nucleotides align to TRBD1. This CDR3 region has 13 residues. V dropped 6 bases and J dropped 4; count of bases not matched to a gene: 5. Looked up from germline, CDR1 is SQVTM and CDR2 is ANQGSEA. DNA for the CDR3: TGCAGCGTCTCGGGACAGTTTAATGAAAAACTGTTTTTT. It is translated as CSVSGQFNEKLFF.

This chain joins TRBV3-1 (or the pseudogene TRBV3-2) and TRBJ1-1, with a possible D match to TRBD1 (6 bases). Deletions cut 1 base from V and 1 base from J, with 16 bases between. CDR1 is LGHDT and CDR2 is YNNKEL in the germline V gene (reference sequence). This CDR3 contains 17 residues. The CDR3 loop reads CASSQGAWGQENTEAFF. The CDR3 nucleotides read TGTGCCAGCAGCCAAGGGGCGTGGGGGCAGGAGAACACTGAAGCTTTCTTT.

This chain uses TRBV5-5 with TRBJ1-1, with 9 bases lining up with TRBD1. The CDR3 consists of 15 residues. V shed 3 bases, J shed 5 bases, and the junction held 8 bases outside the gene matches. The V gene's germline CDR1 is SGHKS and CDR2 YYEKEE (reference sequence). CDR3 nucleotides: TGTGCCAGCAGCTCTCCCGGGACAGGGAGTACTGAAGCTTTCTTT. It encodes CASSSPGTGSTEAFF.

There are a few counts of this clone. The V gene is TRBV30, the J gene TRBJ1-5; D ambiguous. This CDR3 region has 15 residues. Trimming stripped 1 base from V and 2 bases from J, with 12 bases between. Germline V gene lookup returns CDR1 GTSNPN and CDR2 SVGIG (reference sequence). The CDR3 protein is CAWSAGSIGNQPQHF. The CDR3 nucleotides are TGTGCCTGGAGTGCAGGAAGTATAGGCAATCAGCCCCAGCATTTT.